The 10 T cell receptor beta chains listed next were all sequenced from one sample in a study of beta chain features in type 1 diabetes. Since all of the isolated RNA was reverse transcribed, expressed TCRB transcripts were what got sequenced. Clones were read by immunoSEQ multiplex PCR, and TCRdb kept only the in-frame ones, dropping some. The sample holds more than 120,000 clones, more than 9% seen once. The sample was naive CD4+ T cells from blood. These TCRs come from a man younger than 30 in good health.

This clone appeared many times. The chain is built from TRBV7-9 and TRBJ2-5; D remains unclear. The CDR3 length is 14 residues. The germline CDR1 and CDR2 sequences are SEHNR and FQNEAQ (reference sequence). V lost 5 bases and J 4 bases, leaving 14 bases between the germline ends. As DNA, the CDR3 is TGTGCCAGCAGCCGTTCTGAGGTTCTAGAGACCCAGTACTTC. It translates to CASSRSEVLETQYF.

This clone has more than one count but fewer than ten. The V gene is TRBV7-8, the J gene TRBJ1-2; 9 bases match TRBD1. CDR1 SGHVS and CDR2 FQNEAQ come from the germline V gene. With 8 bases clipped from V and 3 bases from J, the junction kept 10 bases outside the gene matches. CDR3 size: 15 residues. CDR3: CASSTRDRVYYGYTF. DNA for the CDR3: TGTGCCAGCTCTACCCGGGACAGGGTTTACTATGGCTACACCTTC.

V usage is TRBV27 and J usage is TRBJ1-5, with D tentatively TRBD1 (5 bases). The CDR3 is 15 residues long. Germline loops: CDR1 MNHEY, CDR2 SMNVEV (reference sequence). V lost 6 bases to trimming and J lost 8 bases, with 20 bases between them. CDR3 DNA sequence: TGTGCCAGCAGATCGGGAGCAGGGCAGTTTAAGCCCCAGCATTTT. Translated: CASRSGAGQFKPQHF.

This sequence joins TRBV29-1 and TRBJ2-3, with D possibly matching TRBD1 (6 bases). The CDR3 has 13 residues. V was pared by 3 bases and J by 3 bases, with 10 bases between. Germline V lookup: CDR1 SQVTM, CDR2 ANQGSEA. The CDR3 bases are TGCAGCGTTGATAATCAGGGGACAGATACGCAGTATTTT. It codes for CSVDNQGTDTQYF.

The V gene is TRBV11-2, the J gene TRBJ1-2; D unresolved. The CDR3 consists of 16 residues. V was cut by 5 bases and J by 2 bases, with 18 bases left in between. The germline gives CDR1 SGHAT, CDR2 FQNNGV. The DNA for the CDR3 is TGTGCCAGCAGCCCCCTCCAGTCGGGGATGAACTATGGCTACACCTTC. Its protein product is CASSPLQSGMNYGYTF.

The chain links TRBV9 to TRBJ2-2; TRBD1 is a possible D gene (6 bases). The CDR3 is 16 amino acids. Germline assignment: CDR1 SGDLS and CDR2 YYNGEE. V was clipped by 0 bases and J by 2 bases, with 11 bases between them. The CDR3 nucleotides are TGTGCCAGCAGCGTAGATCCGGGACACAACACCGGGGAGCTGTTTTTT. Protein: CASSVDPGHNTGELFF.

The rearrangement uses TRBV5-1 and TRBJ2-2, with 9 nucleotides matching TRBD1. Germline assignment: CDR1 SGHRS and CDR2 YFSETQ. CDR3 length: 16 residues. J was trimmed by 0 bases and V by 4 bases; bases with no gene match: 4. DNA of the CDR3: TGCGCCAGCAGCGAGAGGACAGGGGCGAACACCGGGGAGCTGTTTTTT. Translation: CASSERTGANTGELFF.

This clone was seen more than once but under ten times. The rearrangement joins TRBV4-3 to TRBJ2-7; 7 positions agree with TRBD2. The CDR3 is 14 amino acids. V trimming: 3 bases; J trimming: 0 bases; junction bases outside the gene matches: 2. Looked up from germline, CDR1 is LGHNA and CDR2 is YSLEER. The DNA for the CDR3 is TGCGCCAGCAGCCAGGGAGGGAGCTCCTACGAGCAGTACTTC. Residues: CASSQGGSSYEQYF.

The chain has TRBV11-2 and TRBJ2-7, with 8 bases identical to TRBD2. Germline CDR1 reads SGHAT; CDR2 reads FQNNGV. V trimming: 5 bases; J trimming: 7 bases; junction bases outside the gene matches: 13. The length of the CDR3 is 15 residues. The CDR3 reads CASSTTAGLAGEQYF. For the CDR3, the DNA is TGTGCCAGCAGCACCACTGCCGGGTTAGCGGGGGAGCAGTACTTC.

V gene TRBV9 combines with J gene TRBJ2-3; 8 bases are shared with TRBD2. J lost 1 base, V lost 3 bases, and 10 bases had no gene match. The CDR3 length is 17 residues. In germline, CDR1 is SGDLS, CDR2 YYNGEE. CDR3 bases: TGTGCCAGCAGCGGATCCGGGGGGGCCTTCGGCACAGATACGCAGTATTTT. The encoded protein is CASSGSGGAFGTDTQYF.